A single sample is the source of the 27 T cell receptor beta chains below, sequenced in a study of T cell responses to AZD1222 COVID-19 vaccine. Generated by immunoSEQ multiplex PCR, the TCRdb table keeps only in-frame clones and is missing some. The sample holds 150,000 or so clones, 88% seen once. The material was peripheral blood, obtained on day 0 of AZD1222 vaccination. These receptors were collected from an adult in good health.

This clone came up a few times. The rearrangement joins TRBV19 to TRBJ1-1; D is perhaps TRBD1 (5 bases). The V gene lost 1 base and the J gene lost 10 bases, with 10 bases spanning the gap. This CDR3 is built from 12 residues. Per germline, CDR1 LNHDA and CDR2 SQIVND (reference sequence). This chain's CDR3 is CASSIAGGTAFF. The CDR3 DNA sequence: TGTGCCAGTAGTATAGCGGGGGGAACAGCTTTCTTT.

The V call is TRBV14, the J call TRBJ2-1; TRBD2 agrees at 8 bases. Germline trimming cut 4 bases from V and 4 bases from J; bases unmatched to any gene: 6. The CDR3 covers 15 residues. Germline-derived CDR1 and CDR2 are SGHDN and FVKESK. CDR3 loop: CASSPLAGGYNEQFF. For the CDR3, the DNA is TGTGCCAGCAGCCCTCTCGCGGGGGGTTACAATGAGCAGTTCTTC.

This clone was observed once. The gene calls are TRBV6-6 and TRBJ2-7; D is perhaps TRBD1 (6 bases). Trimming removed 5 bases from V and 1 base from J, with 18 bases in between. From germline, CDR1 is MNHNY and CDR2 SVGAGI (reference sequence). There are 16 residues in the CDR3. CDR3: CASSPVGTHQSYEQYF. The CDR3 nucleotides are TGTGCCAGCAGTCCCGTGGGGACACATCAATCCTACGAGCAGTACTTC.

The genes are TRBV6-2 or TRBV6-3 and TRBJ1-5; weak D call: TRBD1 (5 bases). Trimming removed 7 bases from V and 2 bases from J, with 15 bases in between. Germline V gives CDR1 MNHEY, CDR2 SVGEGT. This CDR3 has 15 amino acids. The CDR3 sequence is CASTPGGAGNQPQHF. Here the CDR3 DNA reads TGTGCCAGCACCCCGGGGGGAGCTGGCAATCAGCCCCAGCATTTT.

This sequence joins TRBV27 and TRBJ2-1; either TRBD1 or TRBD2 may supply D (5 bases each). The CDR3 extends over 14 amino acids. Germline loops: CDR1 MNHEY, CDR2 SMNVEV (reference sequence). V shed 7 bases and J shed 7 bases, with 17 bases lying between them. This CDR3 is CASIWDRKGNEQFF. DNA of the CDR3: TGTGCCAGCATATGGGACCGGAAAGGGAATGAGCAGTTCTTC.

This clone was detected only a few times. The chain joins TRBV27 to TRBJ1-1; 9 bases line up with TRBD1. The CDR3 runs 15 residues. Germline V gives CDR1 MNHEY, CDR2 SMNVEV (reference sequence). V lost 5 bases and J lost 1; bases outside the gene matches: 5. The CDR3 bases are TGTGCCAGCAGTCCCCCGGACAGGGGGAACACTGAAGCTTTCTTT. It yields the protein CASSPPDRGNTEAFF.

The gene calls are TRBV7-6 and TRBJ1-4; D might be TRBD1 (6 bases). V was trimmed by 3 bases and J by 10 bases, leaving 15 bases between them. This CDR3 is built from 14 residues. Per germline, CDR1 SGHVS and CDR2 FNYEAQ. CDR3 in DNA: TGTGCCAGCAGCTTGCAGGCAGGGGACGGAAAACTGTTTTTT. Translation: CASSLQAGDGKLFF.

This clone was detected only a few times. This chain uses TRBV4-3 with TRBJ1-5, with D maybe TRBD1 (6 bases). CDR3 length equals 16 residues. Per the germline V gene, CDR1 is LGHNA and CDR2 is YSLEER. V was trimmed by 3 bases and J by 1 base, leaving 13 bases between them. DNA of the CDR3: TGCGCCAGCAGCCATCACGCAGGGGCAAGCAATCAGCCCCAGCATTTT. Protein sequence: CASSHHAGASNQPQHF.

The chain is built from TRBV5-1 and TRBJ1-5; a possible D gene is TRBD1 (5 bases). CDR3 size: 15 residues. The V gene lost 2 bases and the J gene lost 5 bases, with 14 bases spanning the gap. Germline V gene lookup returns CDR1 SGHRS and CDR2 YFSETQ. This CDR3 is CASSFQGGGDQPQHF. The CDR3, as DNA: TGCGCCAGCAGCTTTCAGGGCGGGGGGGATCAGCCCCAGCATTTT.

The CDR3, as DNA: TGCGCCAGCAGCTTGGCCACCGGAGCCTACGAGCAGTACTTC. Protein sequence: CASSLATGAYEQYF. The V call is TRBV5-1, the J call TRBJ2-7, with no clear D. The CDR3 runs 14 residues. CDR1 is SGHRS and CDR2 is YFSETQ in the germline V gene. The ends were cut back, 0 bases at V and 2 bases at J, with 9 bases in the middle.

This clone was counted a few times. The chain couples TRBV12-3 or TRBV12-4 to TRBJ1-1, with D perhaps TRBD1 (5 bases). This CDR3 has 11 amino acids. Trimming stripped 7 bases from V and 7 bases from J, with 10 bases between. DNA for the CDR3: TGTGCCAGCACCTTGACAGTTGAAGCTTTCTTT. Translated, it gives CASTLTVEAFF.

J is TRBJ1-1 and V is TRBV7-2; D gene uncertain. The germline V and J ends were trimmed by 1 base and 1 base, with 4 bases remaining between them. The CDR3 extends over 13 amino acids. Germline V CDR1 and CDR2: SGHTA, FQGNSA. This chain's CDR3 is CASSLVGNTEAFF. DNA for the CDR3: TGTGCCAGCAGCTTAGTAGGGAACACTGAAGCTTTCTTT.

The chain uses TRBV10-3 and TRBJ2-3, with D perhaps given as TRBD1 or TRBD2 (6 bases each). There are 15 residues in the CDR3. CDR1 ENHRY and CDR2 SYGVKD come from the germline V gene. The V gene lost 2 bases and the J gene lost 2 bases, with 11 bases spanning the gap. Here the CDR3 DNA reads TGTGCCATCAGTGAGCGGGGGCAGAACACAGATACGCAGTATTTT. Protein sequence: CAISERGQNTDTQYF.

CDR3 nucleotide sequence: TGTGCCAGCAGCGTAGAGGCGGGGCAGGACTATGGCTACACCTTC. Amino acids: CASSVEAGQDYGYTF. V gene TRBV9 combines with J gene TRBJ1-2, with a tentative D call TRBD1 (5 bases). CDR1 SGDLS and CDR2 YYNGEE come from the germline V gene. Trimming stripped 0 bases from V and 3 bases from J, with 12 bases between. The CDR3 covers 15 residues.

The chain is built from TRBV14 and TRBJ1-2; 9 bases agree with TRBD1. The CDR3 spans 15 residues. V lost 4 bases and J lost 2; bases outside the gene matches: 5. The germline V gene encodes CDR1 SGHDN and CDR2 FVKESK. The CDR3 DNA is TGTGCCAGCAGCCCCGGGACAGGGAGCAACTATGGCTACACCTTC. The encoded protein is CASSPGTGSNYGYTF.

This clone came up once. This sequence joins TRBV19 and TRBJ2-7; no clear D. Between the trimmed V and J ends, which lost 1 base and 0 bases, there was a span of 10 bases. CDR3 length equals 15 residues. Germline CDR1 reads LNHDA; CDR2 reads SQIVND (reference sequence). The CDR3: CASSIGSLSSYEQYF. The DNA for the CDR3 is TGTGCCAGTAGTATAGGGTCGTTGAGCTCCTACGAGCAGTACTTC.

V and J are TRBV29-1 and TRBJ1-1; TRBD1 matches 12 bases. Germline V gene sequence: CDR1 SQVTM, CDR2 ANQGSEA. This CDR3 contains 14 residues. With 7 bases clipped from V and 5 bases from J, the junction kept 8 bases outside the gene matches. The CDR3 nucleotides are TGCAGCGCCGGGACAGGGGGCGTCAGGACTGAAGCTTTCTTT. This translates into CSAGTGGVRTEAFF.

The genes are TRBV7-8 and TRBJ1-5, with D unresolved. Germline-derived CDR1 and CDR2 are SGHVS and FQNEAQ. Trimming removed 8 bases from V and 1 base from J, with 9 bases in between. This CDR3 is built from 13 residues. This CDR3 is CASAPGSNQPQHF. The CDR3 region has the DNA TGTGCCAGCGCCCCGGGCAGCAATCAGCCCCAGCATTTT.

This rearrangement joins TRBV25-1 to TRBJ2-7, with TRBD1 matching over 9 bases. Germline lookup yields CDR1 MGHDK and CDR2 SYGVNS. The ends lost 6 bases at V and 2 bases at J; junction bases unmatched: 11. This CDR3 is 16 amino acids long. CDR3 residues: CASSTNRDRATYEQYF. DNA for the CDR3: TGTGCCAGCAGCACAAACCGGGACAGGGCCACCTACGAGCAGTACTTC.

The chain's CDR3 is CASSLAQGRNTIYF. CDR3 sequence (DNA): TGTGCCAGCAGCTTAGCCCAGGGCCGAAACACCATATATTTT. This sequence joins TRBV7-2 and TRBJ1-3; D might be TRBD1 (5 bases). The germline gives CDR1 SGHTA, CDR2 FQGNSA. The V and J ends lost 0 bases and 5 bases respectively, with 8 bases between them. The CDR3 is 14 residues long.

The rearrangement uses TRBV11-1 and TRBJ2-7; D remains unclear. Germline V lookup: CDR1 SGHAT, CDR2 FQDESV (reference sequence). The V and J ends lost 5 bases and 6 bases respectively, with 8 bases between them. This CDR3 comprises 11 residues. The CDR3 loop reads CASSPGIEQYF. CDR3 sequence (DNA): TGTGCCAGCAGCCCCGGTATCGAGCAGTACTTC. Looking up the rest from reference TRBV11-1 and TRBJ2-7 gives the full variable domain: EAEVAQSPRYKITEKSQAVAFWCDPISGHATLYWYRQILGQGPELLVQFQDESVVDDSQLPKDRFSAERLKGVDSTLKIQPAELGDSAMYLCASSPGIEQYFGPGTRLTVT.

The CDR3 sequence is CASSRDGEGLNTIYF. CDR3 nucleotide sequence: TGTGCCAGCAGCCGAGATGGTGAGGGCCTAAACACCATATATTTT. The chain couples TRBV4-2 to TRBJ1-3; D gene uncertain. Germline assignment: CDR1 LGHNA and CDR2 YNFKEQ. This CDR3 is 15 amino acids long. V dropped 4 bases and J dropped 6 bases, with 16 bases sitting between them.

The chain's CDR3 is CASSDGTGYNSPLHF. CDR3 nucleotides: TGTGCCAGCAGTGACGGGACAGGGTATAATTCACCCCTCCACTTT. This chain joins TRBV6-4 and TRBJ1-6; 9 nucleotides line up with TRBD1. The J segment lost 4 bases and the V segment lost 2 bases, leaving 0 bases of the junction unmatched. Germline assignment: CDR1 MRHNA and CDR2 SNTAGT. The CDR3 totals 15 residues.

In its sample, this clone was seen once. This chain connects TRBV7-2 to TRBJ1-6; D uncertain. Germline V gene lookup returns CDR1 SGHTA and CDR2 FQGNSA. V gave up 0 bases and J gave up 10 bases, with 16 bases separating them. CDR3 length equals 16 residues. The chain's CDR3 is CASSLAGRHLGSPLHF. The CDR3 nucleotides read TGTGCCAGCAGCTTAGCTGGCCGTCACCTTGGATCACCCCTCCACTTT.

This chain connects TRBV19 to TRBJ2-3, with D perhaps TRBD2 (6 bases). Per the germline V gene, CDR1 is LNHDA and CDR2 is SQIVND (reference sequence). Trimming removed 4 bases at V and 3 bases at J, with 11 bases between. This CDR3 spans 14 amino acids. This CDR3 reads CASSKLAGTDTQYF. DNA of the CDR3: TGTGCCAGTAGTAAACTAGCAGGGACAGATACGCAGTATTTT.

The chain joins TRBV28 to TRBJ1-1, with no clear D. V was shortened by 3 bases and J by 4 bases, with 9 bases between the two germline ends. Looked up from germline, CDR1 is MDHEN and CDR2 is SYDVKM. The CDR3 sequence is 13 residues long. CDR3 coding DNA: TGTGCCAGCAGTTTTTCCGTGTCCACTGAAGCTTTCTTT. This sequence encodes CASSFSVSTEAFF.

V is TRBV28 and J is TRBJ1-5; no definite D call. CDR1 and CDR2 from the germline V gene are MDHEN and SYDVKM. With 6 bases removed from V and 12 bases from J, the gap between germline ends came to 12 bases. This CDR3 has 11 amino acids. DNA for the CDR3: TGTGCCAGCAGCTGGACCCTTGACCAGCATTTT. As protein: CASSWTLDQHF.